What follows are 30 T cell receptor beta chains derived from one specimen sequenced in a study of identical twins. TCRdb redid the calling of the 5' RACE reads with MiXCR, one entry per CDR3 protein. Here the sample spans 690,000 or so distinct CDR3 sequences, around 5.7% being singletons. Sample: naive T cells sorted from blood. Source of these receptors: a young man in good health.

This clonotype was counted a few times. This chain joins TRBV6-1 and TRBJ2-2; TRBD1 aligns across 9 bases. This CDR3 region has 15 residues. Germline V lookup: CDR1 MNHNS, CDR2 SASEGT. J was trimmed by 5 bases and V by 10 bases; bases with no gene match: 11. CDR3 sequence (DNA): TGTGCCACCAATGGCGACAGGGGGTATACCGGGGAGCTGTTTTTT. It specifies CATNGDRGYTGELFF.

At least ten counts were recorded for this clonotype. This chain joins TRBV12-3 or TRBV12-4 and TRBJ2-2; possible D gene TRBD2, 5 bases. This CDR3 spans 14 amino acids. V lost 2 bases to trimming and J lost 8 bases, with 12 bases between them. Written as DNA, the CDR3 is TGTGCCAGCAGTTTACAAGCGGTGTTGGGGGAGCTGTTTTTT. As protein: CASSLQAVLGELFF.

This clonotype was detected many times. The genes are TRBV12-3 or TRBV12-4 and TRBJ2-3; D tentatively fits TRBD1 or TRBD2 (5 bases each). CDR3 length: 17 residues. Trimming shortened V by 6 bases and J by 0 bases, and 19 bases separated the two germline ends. The CDR3 DNA follows: TGTGCCAGCAGCTTACGGGGCCATGGAATAAGCACAGATACGCAGTATTTT. Translation gives CASSLRGHGISTDTQYF.

This clonotype was picked up many times. This chain uses TRBV10-2 with TRBJ1-1, with 8 bases fitting TRBD1. Germline CDR1 is WSHSY and CDR2 is SAAADI. The J segment lost 0 bases and the V segment lost 5 bases, leaving 2 bases of the junction unmatched. This CDR3 region has 14 residues. CDR3 DNA sequence: TGCGCCAGCAGTAGGACAGGGATGAACACTGAAGCTTTCTTT. Translating it yields CASSRTGMNTEAFF.

Turning to this clonotype: At one boundary the junction diverges from the germline segment, which might be a read error. The J gene is TRBJ1-1, the V gene TRBV6-1, with D tentatively TRBD1 (5 bases). Germline loops: CDR1 MNHNS, CDR2 SASEGT. This CDR3 spans 14 amino acids. The CDR3 DNA follows: TGCTCGACTGGGAGTCTGGGGCCGAACACTGAAGCTTTCTTT. As protein: CSTGSLGPNTEAFF.

J is TRBJ1-6 and V is TRBV19; D call uncertain. With 3 bases removed from V and 9 bases from J, the gap between germline ends came to 6 bases. Germline CDR1 LNHDA, CDR2 SQIVND (reference sequence). The CDR3 sequence is 12 residues long. CDR3 in DNA: TGTGCCAGTAGTATTCCCGGTTCACCCCTCCACTTT. Encoded protein: CASSIPGSPLHF. Using reference TRBV19 and TRBJ1-6 for the parts outside the CDR3, the full variable domain is DGGITQSPKYLFRKEGQNVTLSCEQNLNHDAMYWYRQDPGQGLRLIYYSQIVNDFQKGDIAEGYSVSREKKESFPLTVTSAQKNPTAFYLCASSIPGSPLHFGNGTRLTVT.

This clonotype was counted many times. The chain combines TRBV5-1 with TRBJ1-4, with a tentative D call TRBD1 (5 bases). The V end lost 4 bases, the J end lost 8 bases, and 24 bases lay between the germline ends. In germline, CDR1 is SGHRS, CDR2 YFSETQ. This CDR3 region has 17 residues. The CDR3 region has the DNA TGCGCCAGCAGCCCGGGACCCCCCGCATCGTATAAGGAAAAACTGTTTTTT. This codes for CASSPGPPASYKEKLFF.

The table lists this clonotype with a few counts. V and J are TRBV18 and TRBJ2-3; D gene unclear. The ends were cut back, 3 bases at V and 2 bases at J, with 9 bases in the middle. The germline V gene has CDR1 KGHSH and CDR2 LQKENI. The CDR3 is 14 amino acids. CDR3 nucleotides: TGTGCCAGCTCACCTTACGGAGCCACAGATACGCAGTATTTT. Its protein product is CASSPYGATDTQYF.

This clonotype was detected a few times. The chain combines TRBV6-2 or TRBV6-3 with TRBJ2-3; 8 bases fit TRBD1. V lost 2 bases to trimming and J lost 4 bases; unmatched junction nucleotides: 11. Germline lookup yields CDR1 MNHEY and CDR2 SVGEGT. The CDR3 is 17 amino acids. CDR3: CASSYARTGRISDTQYF. As DNA, the CDR3 is TGTGCCAGCAGTTACGCCCGGACAGGGAGGATTTCAGATACGCAGTATTTT.

The chain couples TRBV5-1 to TRBJ1-5; 9 nucleotides align to TRBD1. The CDR3 loop spans 14 amino acids. The V and J ends lost 4 bases and 4 bases, in that order; junction bases with no gene match: 3. The germline V gene has CDR1 SGHRS and CDR2 YFSETQ. CDR3 loop: CASSMGQGNQPQHF. In DNA form, the CDR3 reads TGCGCCAGCAGCATGGGACAGGGTAATCAGCCCCAGCATTTT.

This clonotype was seen at least ten times. The chain uses TRBV6-1 and TRBJ2-7; D call uncertain. Trimming stripped 0 bases from V and 6 bases from J, with 15 bases between. The germline V gene has CDR1 MNHNS and CDR2 SASEGT. The CDR3 is 15 amino acids. The CDR3 loop is CASSEATGPSREQYV. For the CDR3, the DNA is TGTGCCAGCAGTGAAGCCACCGGACCGTCTCGCGAGCAGTACGTC.

This chain joins TRBV28 and TRBJ2-7; 7 bases map to TRBD2. CDR3 length: 11 amino acids. Germline-derived CDR1 and CDR2 are MDHEN and SYDVKM. Trimming took 10 bases from V and 6 from J; bases not matched to a gene: 6. The DNA of the CDR3 is TGTGCCACTCAACGGGGGGTCGAGCAGTACTTC. This gives the protein CATQRGVEQYF. The full variable domain, completed using reference TRBV28 and TRBJ2-7, is DVKVTQSSRYLVKRTGEKVFLECVQDMDHENMFWYRQDPGLGLRLIYFSYDVKMKEKGDIPEGYSVSREKKERFSLILESASTNQTSMYLCATQRGVEQYFGPGTRLTVT.

This clonotype appeared many times. The chain couples TRBV12-3 or TRBV12-4 to TRBJ2-1; possibly TRBD2 for D (5 bases). The CDR3 covers 13 residues. V lost 4 bases and J 4 bases, leaving 8 bases between the germline ends. CDR3 nucleotides: TGTGCCAGCAGTTACCTAGCTTACAATGAGCAGTTCTTC. Translating gives CASSYLAYNEQFF.

This clonotype was seen only a few times. V is TRBV7-8 and J is TRBJ2-1; 7 bases fit TRBD2. J was trimmed by 6 bases and V by 5 bases; bases with no gene match: 16. The CDR3 contains 17 residues. The germline V gene has CDR1 SGHVS and CDR2 FQNEAQ. CDR3 in amino acids: CASSERGGREGINEQFF. CDR3 nucleotide sequence: TGTGCCAGCAGCGAGAGGGGCGGGAGAGAGGGGATCAATGAGCAGTTCTTC.

Details on this clonotype: A much larger clone lies one base from this, so it may be a read error. This chain's CDR3 is CASSYFRQGSAGELLF. The CDR3 bases are TGTGCCAGCAGTTATTTTCGGCAGGGGTCGGCCGGGGAGCTGTTATTT. The V and J genes are TRBV6-5 and TRBJ2-2; D perhaps matches TRBD1 (6 bases). The CDR3 spans 16 residues. Germline CDR1 is MNHEY and CDR2 is SVGAGI.

This chain uses TRBV5-5 with TRBJ1-2; maybe TRBD1 (5 bases). Germline assignment: CDR1 SGHKS and CDR2 YYEKEE (reference sequence). Between the trimmed V and J ends, which lost 3 bases and 1 base, there was a span of 13 bases. The length of the CDR3 is 15 residues. CDR3 nucleotide sequence: TGTGCCAGCAGCTCTGAAAACAGGATTAACTATGGCTACACCTTC. It yields the protein CASSSENRINYGYTF.

This clonotype has more than one count but fewer than ten. The chain is built from TRBV5-6 and TRBJ2-4, with TRBD2 identical over 15 bases. Germline V gene sequence: CDR1 SGHDT, CDR2 YYEEEE. The CDR3 is 15 residues long. J was trimmed by 6 bases and V by 4 bases; bases with no gene match: 2. In nucleotides, the CDR3 is TGTGCCAGCAGCATGGGACTAGCGGGAGGAAACATTCAGTACTTC. This gives the protein CASSMGLAGGNIQYF.

This clonotype was seen ten or more times. The rearrangement joins TRBV6-5 to TRBJ2-7; 13 bases fit TRBD2. The CDR3 is made up of 16 amino acids. Trimming took 5 bases from V and 3 from J; bases not matched to a gene: 7. The germline gives CDR1 MNHEY, CDR2 SVGAGI. The CDR3 nucleotides read TGTGCCAGCAGTATACGGACTAGCGGGAGCCTCTACGAGCAGTACTTC. This translates into CASSIRTSGSLYEQYF.

This clonotype was found many times. The chain uses TRBV20-1 and TRBJ1-1, with a weak D call TRBD1 (5 bases). V lost 3 bases and J 6 bases, leaving 14 bases between the germline ends. The CDR3 runs 13 residues. Germline V gene lookup returns CDR1 DFQATT and CDR2 SNEGSKA (reference sequence). DNA of the CDR3: TGCAGTGCTAGGGCAGGGAGGGCAGCTGAAGCTTTCTTT. It specifies CSARAGRAAEAFF.

This clonotype has just a few counts. V usage is TRBV7-9 and J usage is TRBJ2-1, with D maybe TRBD2 (5 bases). The CDR3 sequence is 15 residues long. Germline V gene lookup returns CDR1 SEHNR and CDR2 FQNEAQ (reference sequence). Trimming removed 5 bases at V and 9 bases at J, with 20 bases between. The CDR3: CASSTPGRVRLEQFF. The CDR3 region has the DNA TGTGCCAGCAGCACCCCTGGGCGGGTCAGGCTTGAGCAGTTCTTC.

This clonotype was counted ten times or more. The genes are TRBV12-3 or TRBV12-4 and TRBJ2-1, with 12 bases that match TRBD2. The CDR3 spans 16 residues. The J segment lost 6 bases and the V segment lost 7 bases, leaving 10 bases of the junction unmatched. The CDR3 coding sequence is TGTGCCAGCACGGACCCCCGACTAGCGGGAGTCAATGAGCAGTTCTTC. This codes for CASTDPRLAGVNEQFF.

This clonotype was observed at least ten times. V usage is TRBV20-1 and J usage is TRBJ2-1; D may be TRBD2 (6 bases). Per germline, CDR1 DFQATT and CDR2 SNEGSKA (reference sequence). Trimming took off 6 bases at V and 7 bases at J, with 16 bases between the two ends. There are 13 residues in the CDR3. Written as DNA, the CDR3 is TGCAGTGCCCTTTCGGGAGCCGATAATGAGCAGTTCTTC. It specifies CSALSGADNEQFF.

Many counts were recorded for this clonotype. The rearrangement uses TRBV12-3 or TRBV12-4 and TRBJ1-4; D not resolved. Trimming cost V 5 bases and J 5 bases, with 9 bases left between them. CDR3 length: 13 amino acids. The CDR3 is CASSRAGNEKLFF. The CDR3 coding sequence is TGTGCCAGCAGTCGGGCGGGGAATGAAAAACTGTTTTTT.

This clonotype was seen repeatedly, ten times or more. The J gene is TRBJ2-1, the V gene TRBV12-3 or TRBV12-4; TRBD2 matches at 9 bases. This CDR3 spans 14 amino acids. Trimming cost V 7 bases and J 3 bases; bases outside gene matches: 4. CDR3 DNA sequence: TGTGCCAGCAAGCTTAGCGGGAGCTACAATGAGCAGTTCTTC. Translated, it gives CASKLSGSYNEQFF.

This clonotype occurred many times. An end of the junction differs from the germline gene, which may be a read error. The V and J genes are TRBV5-1 and TRBJ1-1, with D unclear. In germline, CDR1 is SGHRS, CDR2 YFSETQ. The CDR3 runs to 14 residues. Here the CDR3 DNA reads TGTGCCAGCAGCTTAGGCAGTATGAACACTGAAGCTTTCTTT. This gives the protein CASSLGSMNTEAFF.

This clonotype was seen at least ten times. The chain links TRBV7-2 to TRBJ2-5; TRBD1 matches at 9 bases. This CDR3 contains 14 residues. V shed 6 bases and J 4 bases; nucleotides not matched to a gene: 6. Germline V gives CDR1 SGHTA, CDR2 FQGNSA. The CDR3 nucleotides are TGTGCCAGCAGTCTTGACAGGGGGAGAGAGACCCAGTACTTC. Translated: CASSLDRGRETQYF.

J is TRBJ2-1 and V is TRBV18; TRBD2 matches at 9 bases. V lost 4 bases and J lost 6; bases outside the gene matches: 10. The CDR3 covers 16 residues. Germline CDR1 KGHSH, CDR2 LQKENI. The CDR3 loop is CASSHPSAGGSNEQFF. The DNA of the CDR3 is TGTGCCAGCTCACACCCTTCTGCGGGAGGGTCCAATGAGCAGTTCTTC.

In its sample, this clonotype was seen a few times. The chain recombines TRBV30 with TRBJ2-1; D uncertain. The germline V gene encodes CDR1 GTSNPN and CDR2 SVGIG (reference sequence). This CDR3 region has 11 residues. CDR3 in DNA: TGTGCGCGACAAACCTACAATGAGCAGTTCTTC. Its translation: CARQTYNEQFF.

This clonotype was recorded at least ten times. This CDR3 is CSARVGAPGPQHF. CDR3 nucleotides: TGCAGTGCTAGAGTGGGGGCCCCTGGGCCCCAGCATTTT. The chain recombines TRBV20-1 with TRBJ1-5, with a weak D call TRBD1 (6 bases). There are 13 residues in the CDR3. The V end was cut by 1 base, the J end by 9 bases, with 13 bases between. Germline V gives CDR1 DFQATT, CDR2 SNEGSKA (reference sequence).

Only a few counts were recorded for this clonotype. The chain employs TRBV20-1 and TRBJ1-2; the match to TRBD1 covers 8 bases. Trimming at V came to 6 bases and at J to 8 bases, leaving 23 bases not matched to a gene. Germline CDR1 is DFQATT and CDR2 is SNEGSKA (reference sequence). The CDR3 is made up of 17 amino acids. CDR3 sequence reads: CSALRGGLDRARYGYTF. In DNA form, the CDR3 reads TGCAGTGCCCTCCGAGGGGGTCTGGACAGGGCGAGATACGGCTACACCTTC.